A single TCR beta chain is shown here with its context. This clonotype was counted ten times or more. Its cognate antigen has yet to be identified. No base qualities exist here, and no much larger clone lies one base off it. This sample was included in a study of T cells in Graves' hyperthyroidism and ophthalmopathy (dated by TCRdb to between 2018 and 2020). Looking at the study overall: Peripheral blood was sampled at the time of initial diagnosis, prior to any treatment. A discovery cohort of fewer than 110 patients, approximately 44 with Graves' ophthalmopathy and under 60 with stable Graves' hyperthyroidism, was used to find distinguishing TCR V-J signatures. Prospective prediction of ophthalmopathy was tested in an independent validation cohort of under 20 hyperthyroidism patients and 17 patients who later progressed to ophthalmopathy. The 75 to 100 discovery patients were randomly divided into training and test sets at a 7:3 ratio. Thyroid tissue and blood T-cell repertoires from six or seven Graves' hyperthyroidism patients were also compared in the study. Following sampling, methimazole starting at 30 mg daily was given to hyperthyroidism patients, and high-dose intravenous methylprednisolone was given to ophthalmopathy patients. The paper reports TCR Vbeta CDR3 sequencing of approximately 140 peripheral blood samples: fewer than 50 ophthalmopathy, some 80 hyperthyroidism and approximately 17 progressor patients. Beyond this particular receptor, the publication reports: Blood samples also contained most of the expanded thyroid clonotypes (frequency above 0.001), which suggests that blood repertoires may reflect thyroid immune responses. No statistical method was used to set the sample size in advance, and investigators knew the group allocation. A 13 V-J signature model separated ophthalmopathy from stable hyperthyroidism, with 87.88% sensitivity and 81.08% specificity in cross-validation and 80%/75% in testing. During validation, the model predicted progression to ophthalmopathy a median of around 6 months ahead of onset, with more than 60% sensitivity and 72% to 85% specificity.

Amplification of TCR beta CDR3 regions was carried out from RNA transcripts. The TCR CDR3 was subjected to a first round of RT-PCR using the HTBI primer set and the Qiagen OneStep RT-PCR kit. A second multiplex PCR round built the libraries, followed by size selection and purification. The libraries were sequenced on an Illumina HiSeq2000 using paired-end 100 bp reads. In the authors' own workflow: SOAPnuke was used to process the raw data, with reads discarded if the reads contained adapters or uncalled bases, had a mean Phred below 15, or lacked an exact constant-primer or identifier match. High-quality paired reads were merged with COPE v1.2.5, and unique nucleotide sequences were defined as clonotypes. MiTCR v1.1 was used to align clonotypes to the IMGT TRBV, TRBD and TRBJ reference segments. The analysis was restricted to V-J combinations with a frequency above 0.0001, which together covered roughly 99% of the repertoires. A TCS score was defined as the ratio of F50 (clonal expansion) to E x V (chaos), with BLOSUM62-based TCRdist applied between CDR3 peptides within each V-J. Welch's t-statistics and random forest reduced some 510 V-J features to 13, which were used in a naive Bayes classifier (R e1071). TCRdb itself trimmed the public reads at Q25 with fastp, ran MiXCR and retained productive beta chains. Records with the same CDR3 protein are collapsed into one entry carrying the most frequent genes and DNA. TCRdb's processing, not the study's, gives the V and J calls here. The sample profile shows fewer than 650,000 distinct CDR3 sequences; about 14% of them were found once. Jointly, the top ten make up more than 6% of the sample.

Moderately to severely active disease, a Clinical Activity Score of at least 3, a NOSPECS grade of at least 4, and a duration under 3 months were present in ophthalmopathy patients. Exclusion was applied to patients with uncontrolled infections, other autoimmune diseases, pregnancy or lactation. Diagnoses were established on the basis of clinical symptoms, serum thyroxine and TRAb, thyroid ultrasound, and orbital computed tomography. Ficoll-Paque density gradient centrifugation was used to isolate PBMCs from approximately 10 ml of fresh peripheral blood. Trizol reagent was used to extract total RNA, and RNA quality was then checked on an Agilent 2100 Bioanalyzer. The TCR originated in a woman between 18 and 29 years old with Graves' ophthalmopathy. What was sequenced was blood.

Read as DNA, the sequence is TGTGCCAGCAGCGTGTTCGGAACAGGAAGTGAAAAACTGTTTTTT. Translation gives CASSVFGTGSEKLFF. The sequence is built from TRBV9 and TRBJ1-4; the D gene is perhaps TRBD1, from 5 matching bases. The CDR3 contains 15 residues, cysteine and phenylalanine counted. Of the read, only the CDR3 DNA is kept; its 45 bases are in frame from base 1. V is cut by 2 bases and J by 7 bases, and the space between the germline ends is 15 bases. From the germline V gene, CDR1 is SGDLS and CDR2 is YYNGEE.